Each of the 2 T cell receptor beta chains below was sequenced from the same sample in a study of T cells in Graves' hyperthyroidism and ophthalmopathy. Researchers amplified the TCR beta CDR3 regions from RNA transcripts. The HTBI primer set drove a first-round RT-PCR of the TCR CDR3. MiXCR, applied by TCRdb to the multiplex PCR reads, yields one record per CDR3 protein. Of 200,000 to 250,000 distinct CDR3 sequences in the sample, 16% were seen once. The material sequenced was blood. The origin of the receptors is a woman between 18 and 29 years old with Graves' ophthalmopathy.

The chain joins TRBV29-1 to TRBJ2-5, with 12 positions matching TRBD2. The V segment lost 6 bases and the J segment 3 bases; nucleotides outside the gene matches: 5. Germline V gene lookup returns CDR1 SQVTM and CDR2 ANQGSEA. This CDR3 region has 14 residues. The CDR3 DNA follows: TGCAGCGTGGATGGACTAGCGGGGAAAGAGACCCAGTACTTC. This gives the protein CSVDGLAGKETQYF.

The sample holds many counts of this clonotype. J is TRBJ2-7 and V is TRBV27, with D maybe TRBD2 (5 bases). The CDR3 is 12 amino acids. Germline V CDR1 and CDR2: MNHEY, SMNVEV (reference sequence). Trimming took off 3 bases at V and 5 bases at J, with 8 bases between the two ends. The CDR3 DNA reads as TGTGCCAGCAGTTTGAGGGAAGACGAGCAGTACTTC. It codes for CASSLREDEQYF.